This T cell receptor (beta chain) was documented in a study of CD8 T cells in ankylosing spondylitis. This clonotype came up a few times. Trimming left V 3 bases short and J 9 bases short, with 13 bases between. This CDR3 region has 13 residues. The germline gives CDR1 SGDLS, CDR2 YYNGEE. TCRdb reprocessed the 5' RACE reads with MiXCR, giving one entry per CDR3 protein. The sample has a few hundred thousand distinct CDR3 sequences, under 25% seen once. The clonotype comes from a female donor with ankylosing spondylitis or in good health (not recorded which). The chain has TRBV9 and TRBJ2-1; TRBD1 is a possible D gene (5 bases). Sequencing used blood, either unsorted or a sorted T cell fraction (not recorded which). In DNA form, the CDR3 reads TGTGCCAGCAGCGCAAACGTAAGGGGTGAGCAGTTCTTC. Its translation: CASSANVRGEQFF. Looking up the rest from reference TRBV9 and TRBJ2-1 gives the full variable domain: DSGVTQTPKHLITATGQRVTLRCSPRSGDLSVYWYQQSLDQGLQFLIQYYNGEERAKGNILERFSAQQFPDLHSELNLSSLELGDSALYFCASSANVRGEQFFGPGTRLTVL.